These 21 T cell receptor beta chains were all obtained from the same sample, sequenced in a study of T cell responses to AZD1222 COVID-19 vaccine. TCRdb keeps only in-frame clones here, not all; method: immunoSEQ multiplex PCR. The data show 210,000 or so clones, approximately 94% seen once. The source was peripheral blood, collected 28 days after the second dose of the MenACWY control vaccine. The receptors come from an adult who received the MenACWY meningococcal vaccine as a control.

The count of this clone is one. The J gene is TRBJ1-5, the V gene TRBV3-1 (or the pseudogene TRBV3-2); TRBD1 matches at 8 bases. The V gene's germline CDR1 is LGHDT and CDR2 YNNKEL (reference sequence). This CDR3 has 18 residues. V lost 0 bases and J lost 0; bases outside the gene matches: 7. The CDR3 loop is CASSQEAEQGDSNQPQHF. Here the CDR3 DNA reads TGTGCCAGCAGCCAAGAGGCGGAACAGGGGGATAGCAATCAGCCCCAGCATTTT.

CDR3 sequence: CASSHNRDRGNHEQYF. DNA of the CDR3: TGTGCCAGCAGCCACAACCGGGACAGGGGAAATCACGAGCAGTACTTC. The chain carries TRBV27 and TRBJ2-7, with 10 bases aligning to TRBD1. V lost 6 bases and J lost 5; bases outside the gene matches: 13. CDR3 length equals 16 residues. CDR1 and CDR2 from the germline V gene are MNHEY and SMNVEV (reference sequence).

The chain carries TRBV19 and TRBJ2-7; D may be TRBD1 (5 bases). The V gene's germline CDR1 is LNHDA and CDR2 SQIVND (reference sequence). The CDR3 loop spans 14 amino acids. V lost 5 bases and J 2 bases, leaving 13 bases between the germline ends. The CDR3 is CASSGVGQTYEQYF. DNA of the CDR3: TGTGCCAGTAGTGGGGTAGGACAAACCTACGAGCAGTACTTC.

V is TRBV30 and J is TRBJ2-1, with 12 nucleotides matching TRBD1. In germline, CDR1 is GTSNPN, CDR2 SVGIG (reference sequence). V shed 7 bases and J 8 bases; nucleotides not matched to a gene: 9. The CDR3 extends over 14 amino acids. The CDR3 sequence is CASEGQGATYEQFF. CDR3 nucleotide sequence: TGTGCCTCAGAGGGACAGGGGGCGACTTATGAGCAGTTCTTC.

J is TRBJ2-3 and V is TRBV24-1; 7 nucleotides agree with TRBD2. CDR3 length: 16 residues. Germline loops: CDR1 KGHDR, CDR2 SFDVKD. V shed 3 bases, J shed 3 bases, and the junction held 8 bases outside the gene matches. CDR3 coding DNA: TGTGCCACCAGTGATCGCCGGCCGGGAGGTACAGATACGCAGTATTTT. Protein: CATSDRRPGGTDTQYF.

This clone is a singleton in its sample. J is TRBJ2-2 and V is TRBV27; D not certain. The CDR3 length is 13 residues. Per the germline V gene, CDR1 is MNHEY and CDR2 is SMNVEV (reference sequence). Deletions cut 0 bases from V and 1 base from J, with 0 bases between. The CDR3 protein is CASSLSNTGELFF. CDR3 in DNA: TGTGCCAGCAGTTTATCGAACACCGGGGAGCTGTTTTTT.

V gene TRBV9 combines with J gene TRBJ2-7, with TRBD2 matching over 7 bases. Trimming at V came to 0 bases and at J to 7 bases, leaving 10 bases not matched to a gene. The germline CDR1 and CDR2 sequences are SGDLS and YYNGEE. This CDR3 comprises 15 residues. CDR3 sequence (DNA): TGTGCCAGCAGCGTAGGTAGTAGCGGGCTCGGGGAGCAGTACTTC. Its protein product is CASSVGSSGLGEQYF. Full variable domain (remainder filled in from reference TRBV9 and TRBJ2-7): DSGVTQTPKHLITATGQRVTLRCSPRSGDLSVYWYQQSLDQGLQFLIQYYNGEERAKGNILERFSAQQFPDLHSELNLSSLELGDSALYFCASSVGSSGLGEQYFGPGTRLTVT.

J is TRBJ1-6 and V is TRBV6-5; D is uncertain. The V end was cut by 6 bases, the J end by 6 bases, with 9 bases between. This CDR3 is 13 amino acids long. Looked up from germline, CDR1 is MNHEY and CDR2 is SVGAGI. CDR3 in amino acids: CASSGDSNSPLHF. The CDR3, as DNA: TGTGCCAGCAGCGGAGATTCTAATTCACCCCTCCACTTT.

The chain has TRBV7-2 and TRBJ1-5, with D perhaps matching TRBD1 (5 bases). This CDR3 region has 13 residues. CDR1 and CDR2 from the germline V gene are SGHTA and FQGNSA. V dropped 2 bases and J dropped 7 bases, with 9 bases sitting between them. CDR3 coding DNA: TGTGCCAGCAGCTTACCGGGGGTCCAGCCCCAGCATTTT. Protein product: CASSLPGVQPQHF.

The chain joins TRBV4-1 to TRBJ2-1; 11 positions agree with TRBD2. The ends lost 1 base at V and 0 bases at J; junction bases unmatched: 8. Germline V gene data show CDR1 as MGHRA and CDR2 as YSYEKL. The CDR3 spans 19 residues. Here the CDR3 reads CASSQVLAGAGSSYNEQFF. The CDR3 bases are TGCGCCAGCAGCCAAGTACTAGCGGGGGCCGGGAGCTCCTACAATGAGCAGTTCTTC.

This clone was seen a single time. The chain combines TRBV13 with TRBJ1-1, with D maybe TRBD1 (6 bases). The germline gives CDR1 PRHDT, CDR2 FYEKMQ (reference sequence). V was trimmed by 6 bases and J by 7 bases, leaving 15 bases between them. The CDR3 contains 13 residues. In DNA form, the CDR3 reads TGTGCCAGCAGTCAGGGGACGGGCTTTGAAGCTTTCTTT. Translation gives CASSQGTGFEAFF. Using reference TRBV13 and TRBJ1-1 for the parts outside the CDR3, the full variable domain is AAGVIQSPRHLIKEKRETATLKCYPIPRHDTVYWYQQGPGQDPQFLISFYEKMQSDKGSIPDRFSAQQFSDYHSELNMSSLELGDSALYFCASSQGTGFEAFFGQGTRLTVV.

This clone is a singleton in its sample. This chain links TRBV2 with TRBJ2-3; 10 bases map to TRBD2. J gave up 4 bases and V 4 bases, and 8 bases lay outside the gene matches. This CDR3 has 16 amino acids. The germline CDR1 and CDR2 sequences are SNHLY and FYNNEI. The CDR3 DNA sequence: TGTGCCAGCAGTGCCAGTAGCGGGGGGTTGGCAGATACGCAGTATTTT. It translates to CASSASSGGLADTQYF.

The chain uses TRBV3-1 (or the pseudogene TRBV3-2) and TRBJ1-1; D remains unclear. The CDR3 covers 16 residues. V was shortened by 1 base and J by 1 base, with 13 bases between the two germline ends. Germline V gene lookup returns CDR1 LGHDT and CDR2 YNNKEL (reference sequence). The CDR3 nucleotides are TGTGCCAGCAGCCAAGTGGGCTGGGGAAAGAACACTGAAGCTTTCTTT. This encodes CASSQVGWGKNTEAFF.

The V gene is TRBV7-9, the J gene TRBJ1-2; D gene ambiguous. The CDR3 length is 12 residues. V gave up 1 base and J gave up 7 bases, with 7 bases separating them. Germline V lookup: CDR1 SEHNR, CDR2 FQNEAQ (reference sequence). The CDR3 loop reads CASSLEGAGYTF. The CDR3 bases are TGTGCCAGCAGCTTAGAGGGAGCTGGCTACACCTTC.

The V and J genes are TRBV5-4 and TRBJ2-1; D assignment may be TRBD1 or TRBD2 (5 bases each). Trimming shortened V by 4 bases and J by 9 bases, and 14 bases separated the two germline ends. The CDR3 runs to 13 residues. Germline CDR1 SGHNT, CDR2 YYREEE (reference sequence). CDR3 loop: CASSLGESTEQFF. In DNA form, the CDR3 reads TGTGCCAGCAGCCTGGGGGAATCCACTGAGCAGTTCTTC.

J is TRBJ1-2 and V is TRBV25-1; the D is unclear. Germline V CDR1 and CDR2: MGHDK, SYGVNS. The V end was cut by 2 bases, the J end by 8 bases, with 15 bases between. The CDR3 is 14 residues long. CDR3 in amino acids: CASSEPSRQGGYTF. CDR3 nucleotide sequence: TGTGCCAGCAGTGAACCCTCCCGACAAGGGGGCTACACCTTC.

The CDR3 DNA follows: TGTGCCAGCAGTGAAGTAGTTGAAGCTTTCTTT. The encoded protein is CASSEVVEAFF. V gene TRBV2 combines with J gene TRBJ1-1; no reliable D call. With 1 base removed from V and 7 bases from J, the gap between germline ends came to 4 bases. In germline, CDR1 is SNHLY, CDR2 FYNNEI. The CDR3 is 11 residues long. Full variable domain (remainder filled in from reference TRBV2 and TRBJ1-1): EPEVTQTPSHQVTQMGQEVILRCVPISNHLYFYWYRQILGQKVEFLVSFYNNEISEKSEIFDDQFSVERPDGSNFTLKIRSTKLEDSAMYFCASSEVVEAFFGQGTRLTVV.

The chain joins TRBV7-2 to TRBJ2-5; D gene ambiguous. V was trimmed by 6 bases and J by 2 bases, leaving 4 bases between them. There are 11 residues in the CDR3. Per the germline V gene, CDR1 is SGHTA and CDR2 is FQGNSA. The CDR3 sequence is CASREQETQYF. DNA of the CDR3: TGTGCCAGCAGGGAGCAAGAGACCCAGTACTTC.

This sequence joins TRBV28 and TRBJ1-4; TRBD1 is a possible D gene (6 bases). Trimming took 6 bases from V and 4 from J, leaving 12 bases between them. This CDR3 is built from 14 residues. The germline CDR1 and CDR2 sequences are MDHEN and SYDVKM. The CDR3 protein is CASRSQGYNEKLFF. CDR3 in DNA: TGTGCCAGCAGATCACAGGGATATAATGAAAAACTGTTTTTT.

CDR3 in amino acids: CASSIPGARETQYF. The CDR3 nucleotides are TGTGCCAGTAGTATCCCAGGGGCCCGTGAGACCCAGTACTTC. V gene TRBV19 combines with J gene TRBJ2-5; maybe TRBD1 (6 bases). The germline V and J ends were trimmed by 3 bases and 5 bases, with 13 bases remaining between them. There are 14 residues in the CDR3. CDR1 and CDR2 (germline): LNHDA, SQIVND (reference sequence).

The chain has TRBV24-1 and TRBJ1-1, with D tentatively TRBD1 (6 bases). There are 14 residues in the CDR3. The germline V gene encodes CDR1 KGHDR and CDR2 SFDVKD. Trimming stripped 4 bases from V and 4 bases from J, with 12 bases between. The CDR3 here is CATSEGRGGTEAFF. As DNA, the CDR3 is TGTGCCACCAGTGAGGGGAGGGGGGGCACTGAAGCTTTCTTT.